The source of this T cell receptor beta chain is a study of T cell repertoires in cytomegalovirus infection. This clonotype was seen a handful of times. Its antigen is as yet unknown. V was cut by 1 base and J by 2 bases, with 14 bases left in between. CDR3 length: 16 amino acids. Looked up from germline, CDR1 is LGHNT and CDR2 is FRNRAP. TCRdb re-analysed the reads in MiXCR, keeping a single row per CDR3 protein. The sample includes fewer than 950,000 distinct CDR3 sequences, around a third of them seen just once. The sequenced sample was cultured CD8+ T cells from PBMCs, obtained from culture after CMV antigen stimulation. The rearrangement uses TRBV12-5 and TRBJ1-1, with a weak D call TRBD1 (6 bases). The clonotype comes from a human donor in good health (CMV status not recorded). Some clones in this sample may be carry-over from other donors' samples. The CDR3 nucleotides are TGTGCTAGTGGTTTGGCAACCGGGACACCAAACACTGAAGCTTTCTTT. This sequence encodes CASGLATGTPNTEAFF.